This entry features one T cell receptor beta chain sequence. The CDR3 covers 12 residues. The V end was cut by 3 bases, the J end by 4 bases, with 6 bases between. Germline V gives CDR1 ENHRY, CDR2 SYGVKD. Cohorts were determined from participant-reported clinical history. The sample originates from a study of blood T cell repertoires in COVID-19. TCRdb keeps only in-frame clones here, not all; method: immunoSEQ multiplex PCR. The sample yields 250,000 to 350,000 clones, approximately 92% seen once. Sequencing used PBMCs or T cells enriched from blood (not recorded which). The chain recombines TRBV10-3 with TRBJ1-2; no clear D. This clonotype was obtained from a woman between 18 and 29 years old who had recovered from COVID-19. CDR3 sequence: CAISDGPYGYTF. CDR3 bases: TGTGCCATCAGTGATGGGCCCTATGGCTACACCTTC.